In this sample, the clone carrying this TCR beta chain turned up a few times. Its antigen remains unidentified. It was 5'RACE with constant-segment primers that produced the TCR alpha and TCR beta cDNA libraries, which carried sample barcodes and UMIs. Each CDR3 protein is one row after TCRdb ran MiXCR on the 5' RACE reads. This repertoire shows 300,000 to 400,000 distinct CDR3 sequences, roughly 13% found once; its top ten account for 20% to 25%. These data belong to a study of T-cell memory formation after mild COVID-19. Study results and limitations: Clones contracting day 15 to 85 were balanced CD4/CD8; later expanders leaned CD4+. The appearance of some responding clones in pre-infection memory suggested that cross-reactive memory joined. The CD4+ clones that contracted clustered mainly within CM and EM, and the CD8+ clones concentrated in EMRA.

The CDR3 has 14 residues. In germline, CDR1 is LGHDT, CDR2 YNNKEL (reference sequence). V dropped 4 bases and J dropped 5 bases, with 15 bases sitting between them. The source of this sequence is a man younger than 30 who had mild COVID-19 (a few samples of this study predate the infection). Cell type and time point are not known. Sequencing was done on a sample of PBMCs or a T cell subset sorted from them (not recorded which). This rearrangement joins TRBV3-1 to TRBJ2-7; D unclear. CDR3 sequence reads: CASSPVLGLNEQYF. DNA of the CDR3: TGTGCCAGCAGCCCAGTCCTAGGTCTCAACGAGCAGTACTTC.